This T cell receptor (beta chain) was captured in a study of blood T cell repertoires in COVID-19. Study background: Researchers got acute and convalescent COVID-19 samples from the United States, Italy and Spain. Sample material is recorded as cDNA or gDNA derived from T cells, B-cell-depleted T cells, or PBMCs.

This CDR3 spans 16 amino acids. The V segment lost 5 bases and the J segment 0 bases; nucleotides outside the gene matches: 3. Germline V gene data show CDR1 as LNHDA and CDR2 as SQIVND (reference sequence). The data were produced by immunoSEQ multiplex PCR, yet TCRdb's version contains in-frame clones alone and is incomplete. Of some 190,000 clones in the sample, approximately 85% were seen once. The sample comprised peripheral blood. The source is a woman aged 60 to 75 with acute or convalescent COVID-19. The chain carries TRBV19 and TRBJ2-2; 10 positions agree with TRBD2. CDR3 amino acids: CASSGLAASNTGELFF. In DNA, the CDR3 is TGTGCCAGTAGTGGACTAGCGGCCTCGAACACCGGGGAGCTGTTTTTT.